This T cell receptor beta chain was captured in a study of blood T cell repertoires in COVID-19. In the study overall: Collection of acute and convalescent COVID-19 samples took place in the United States, Italy and Spain. T cells, B-cell-depleted T cells, or PBMCs provided the cDNA or gDNA that served as material.

The CDR3 has 16 residues. V was clipped by 0 bases and J by 6 bases; unmatched bases: 6. Germline CDR1 is MGHRA and CDR2 is YSYEKL. The Seattle patients, enrolled during active infection, were followed longitudinally. Measured with immunoSEQ multiplex PCR; TCRdb has only the in-frame clones, and not every one. The profile shows 130,000 to 150,000 clones, approximately 85% of them singletons. The TCR comes from a woman aged 60-75 years with COVID-19, enrolled during active disease. The sequencing sample was made of peripheral blood. The V call is TRBV4-1, the J call TRBJ2-1; TRBD2 matches at 9 bases. For the CDR3, the DNA is TGCGCCAGCAGCCAAGATTGGGTAGCGGGGGCCAATGAGCAGTTCTTC. Amino acids: CASSQDWVAGANEQFF.